These 5 T cell receptor beta chains were sequenced from one sample in a study of CD8+CD57+ T cells in acquired aplastic anemia. Profiles of TCR beta VDJ and CDR3 were generated from a genomic DNA template. TCRdb reprocessed the reads via MiXCR and lists one record per CDR3 protein. Of about 220,000 distinct CDR3 sequences listed, roughly 35% were seen once; the top ten hold about 1.1%. Material for sequencing was sorted CD4+, CD8+, or CD8+CD57+ T cells (not recorded which) from PBMCs. The receptors derive from a human donor in good health, serving as a control.

J is TRBJ2-1 and V is TRBV24-1; TRBD2 matches at 10 bases. This CDR3 spans 17 amino acids. Germline CDR1 and CDR2: KGHDR and SFDVKD. V trimming: 11 bases; J trimming: 0 bases; junction bases outside the gene matches: 12. CDR3 region: CASRGRLAGVSYNEQFF. DNA of the CDR3: TGTGCCAGCAGGGGCCGCCTAGCGGGAGTCTCCTACAATGAGCAGTTCTTC.

Only a few counts were recorded for this clonotype. This may stem from a read error, because a much larger clone lies one nucleotide away. The V call is TRBV19, the J call TRBJ2-3; a weak D match, TRBD1 (5 bases). CDR1 and CDR2 (germline): LNHDA, SQIVND (reference sequence). This CDR3 has 13 residues. CDR3 protein: CASSPIYTGTQYF. CDR3 sequence (DNA): TGTGCCAGTAGTCCAATTTACACAGGTACGCAGTATTTT.

The V and J genes are TRBV11-1 and TRBJ2-3; TRBD1 might be the D (5 bases). Trimming pared 2 bases from V and 10 bases from J, leaving 25 bases between. Germline V gene data show CDR1 as SGHAT and CDR2 as FQDESV (reference sequence). The CDR3 length is 17 residues. The CDR3 DNA follows: TGTGCCAGCAGCTTATCCCTAATCAGCGTGTTGGGGCAGGCGCAGTATTTT. Its protein product is CASSLSLISVLGQAQYF.

Comments on this clonotype: A read error may be the cause here, since a much bigger clone is one base away. In this CDR3 the conserved last residue, phenylalanine or tryptophan, is missing, so a read error is likely. V gene TRBV20-1 combines with J gene TRBJ2-1; D perhaps matches TRBD2 (6 bases). This CDR3 is built from 13 residues. CDR1 is DFQATT and CDR2 is SNEGSKA in the germline V gene (reference sequence). V lost 6 bases and J lost 4, with 13 bases in between. CDR3 nucleotides: TGCAGTGCCCCGGGACTCGAGTACAATGAGCAGTTCTCC. Its translation: CSAPGLEYNEQFS.

About this clonotype itself: This may come from a read error, since a much larger clone is one base off. CDR3 DNA sequence: TGCAGTGCTGGAGATCGACAGGGGGCATCTGGAAACACCATATATTTT. It translates to CSAGDRQGASGNTIYF. This chain joins TRBV20-1 and TRBJ1-3, with 10 bases fitting TRBD1. The CDR3 sequence is 16 residues long. Germline assignment: CDR1 DFQATT and CDR2 SNEGSKA (reference sequence).